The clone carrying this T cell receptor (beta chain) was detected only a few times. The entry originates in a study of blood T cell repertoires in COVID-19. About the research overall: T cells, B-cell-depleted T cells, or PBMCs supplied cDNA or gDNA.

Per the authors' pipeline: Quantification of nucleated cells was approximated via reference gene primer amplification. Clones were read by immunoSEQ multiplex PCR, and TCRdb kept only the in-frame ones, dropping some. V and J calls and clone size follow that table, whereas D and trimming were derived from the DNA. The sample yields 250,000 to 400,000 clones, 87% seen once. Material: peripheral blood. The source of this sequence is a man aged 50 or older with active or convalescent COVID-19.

In DNA, the CDR3 is TGTGCCAGTAGTATGACAGTCGGTGCTAATGAAAAACTGTTTTTT. Residues: CASSMTVGANEKLFF. The chain recombines TRBV19 with TRBJ1-4, with a possible D match to TRBD1 (5 bases). The CDR3 totals 15 residues. Germline-derived CDR1 and CDR2 are LNHDA and SQIVND (reference sequence). Trimming cost V 3 bases and J 3 bases, with 11 bases left between them.